The TCR beta chain under discussion was sequenced for a study of cytomegalovirus exposure and HLA in healthy donors. Regarding the study as a whole: Some TCR beta chains (more than 150 of them) were listed as cytomegalovirus-associated.

The V end was cut by 3 bases, the J end by 7 bases, with 10 bases between. CDR1 and CDR2 (germline): MNHEY, SMNVEV (reference sequence). This CDR3 is 13 amino acids long. PCR involved 60 Vbeta and 13 Jbeta primers. Libraries were prepared by immunoSEQ multiplex PCR; TCRdb keeps only in-frame clonotypes and omits some of them. The data hold about 67,000 clones, with 80% to 90% observed a single time. About this clone: Its antigen is still unknown.

V and J are TRBV27 and TRBJ2-1; D is possibly TRBD1 (6 bases). The receptor's source is a woman aged 25 to 39 in good health and CMV-seropositive. Material for sequencing was PBMCs. In DNA form, the CDR3 reads TGTGCCAGCAGTTTGTCCGGACAGAATGAGCAGTTCTTC. This gives the protein CASSLSGQNEQFF.